The 21 T cell receptor beta chains in this list originate from one sample, sequenced in a study of PD-1 blockade in classical Hodgkin lymphoma. Here immunoSEQ multiplex PCR was the method, and the copy in TCRdb shows in-frame clones only, minus some. The data contain almost 85,000 clones, approximately 91% of them singletons. Autologous stem cell transplantation was followed by relapse in every patient, and brentuximab vedotin exposure varied. Specimen: peripheral blood mononuclear cells (PBMCs), collected at baseline. Every receptor here comes from a human donor with classical Hodgkin lymphoma.

This rearrangement joins TRBV18 to TRBJ1-1; D unclear. V lost 6 bases and J 1 base, leaving 12 bases between the germline ends. The CDR3 covers 14 residues. Germline V gives CDR1 KGHSH, CDR2 LQKENI. The CDR3 sequence: CASSLRWENTEAFF. DNA of the CDR3: TGTGCCAGCTCCTTGAGGTGGGAGAACACTGAAGCTTTCTTT.

The rearrangement links TRBV6-5 to TRBJ1-4; 11 bases line up with TRBD1. This CDR3 has 15 residues. The J segment lost 7 bases and the V segment lost 6 bases, leaving 7 bases of the junction unmatched. CDR1 is MNHEY, CDR2 SVGAGI, per germline. As DNA, the CDR3 is TGTGCCAGCAGCTATCCGGGGACAGGGGGTGAAAAACTGTTTTTT. Its protein is CASSYPGTGGEKLFF.

The chain employs TRBV4-1 and TRBJ1-1, with 7 positions matching TRBD1. CDR1 is MGHRA, CDR2 YSYEKL, per germline. Trimming took 4 bases from V and 7 from J; bases not matched to a gene: 6. The CDR3 loop spans 13 amino acids. CDR3 protein: CASSPLRDSEAFF. CDR3 DNA sequence: TGCGCCAGCAGCCCCTTGAGGGACAGTGAAGCTTTCTTT.

The chain combines TRBV4-3 with TRBJ1-3; possibly TRBD1 for D (6 bases). Germline V gene data show CDR1 as LGHNA and CDR2 as YSLEER. This CDR3 is 16 amino acids long. Trimming removed 4 bases at V and 4 bases at J, with 17 bases between. The CDR3: CASSPGTLQTGNTIYF. CDR3 in DNA: TGCGCCAGCAGCCCGGGGACACTCCAGACAGGAAACACCATATATTTT.

The rearrangement joins TRBV6-4 to TRBJ2-2, with TRBD2 identical over 7 bases. The ends lost 2 bases at V and 5 bases at J; junction bases unmatched: 5. CDR3 size: 15 residues. Germline loops: CDR1 MRHNA, CDR2 SNTAGT. CDR3 nucleotide sequence: TGTGCCAGCAGTGACGGGGGGGGTGAAACCGGGGAGCTGTTTTTT. Residues: CASSDGGGETGELFF.

The rearrangement joins TRBV27 to TRBJ2-1, with 7 bases lining up with TRBD2. The V gene end was trimmed by 5 bases and the J gene end by 5 bases; junction bases not matched to a gene: 3. This CDR3 is built from 13 residues. The germline V gene encodes CDR1 MNHEY and CDR2 SMNVEV (reference sequence). CDR3 amino acids: CASSRTSNNEQFF. In DNA, the CDR3 is TGTGCCAGCAGTAGGACTAGTAACAATGAGCAGTTCTTC.

This clone was observed once. The J gene is TRBJ2-7, the V gene TRBV18; D is perhaps TRBD1 or TRBD2 (5 bases each). The CDR3 loop spans 13 amino acids. Germline V gene lookup returns CDR1 KGHSH and CDR2 LQKENI. V was clipped by 7 bases and J by 6 bases, with 16 bases between them. The CDR3 loop is CASLARERGEQYF. CDR3 in DNA: TGTGCCAGCTTAGCCAGGGAGAGAGGCGAGCAGTACTTC.

This clone was detected only once. The V and J genes are TRBV5-6 and TRBJ2-1; 7 bases fit TRBD2. CDR3 size: 16 residues. V lost 4 bases to trimming and J lost 5 bases; unmatched junction nucleotides: 12. From germline, CDR1 is SGHDT and CDR2 YYEEEE. The CDR3 coding sequence is TGTGCCAGCAGCGCTCTGGGGAGCGGGAACCACAATGAGCAGTTCTTC. Residues: CASSALGSGNHNEQFF.

V usage is TRBV27 and J usage is TRBJ2-7; 10 positions match TRBD1. This CDR3 region has 13 residues. Germline V gene lookup returns CDR1 MNHEY and CDR2 SMNVEV (reference sequence). Germline trimming cut 1 base from V and 6 bases from J; bases unmatched to any gene: 0. The CDR3 is CASSLWDRGEQYF. In DNA, the CDR3 is TGTGCCAGCAGTTTATGGGACAGGGGCGAGCAGTACTTC.

The chain uses TRBV10-2 and TRBJ1-2; D is uncertain. Germline V gene data show CDR1 as WSHSY and CDR2 as SAAADI. Trimming removed 1 base from V and 5 bases from J, with 8 bases in between. This CDR3 comprises 13 residues. Here the CDR3 DNA reads TGCGCCAGCAGTGAGTTAAAGGCATATGGCTACACCTTC. It codes for CASSELKAYGYTF.

The rearrangement uses TRBV6-4 and TRBJ1-4; D gene ambiguous. Germline CDR1 is MRHNA and CDR2 is SNTAGT. Trimming pared 0 bases from V and 7 bases from J, leaving 18 bases between. The CDR3 runs to 17 residues. In nucleotides, the CDR3 is TGTGCCAGCAGTGACTCCATCGAACCGGACCGTGCTGAAAAACTGTTTTTT. Encoded protein: CASSDSIEPDRAEKLFF.

This clone appeared a single time. The genes are TRBV18 and TRBJ2-7; TRBD2 might be the D (6 bases). Trimming cost V 4 bases and J 5 bases, with 15 bases left between them. CDR3 length equals 14 residues. The germline gives CDR1 KGHSH, CDR2 LQKENI. The CDR3 DNA reads as TGTGCCAGCTCACTCGGGAGAGTCGGGAACGAGCAGTACTTC. It is translated as CASSLGRVGNEQYF.

This clone was observed a handful of times. V and J are TRBV4-1 and TRBJ1-5; a weak D match, TRBD1 (5 bases). This CDR3 region has 16 residues. Germline-derived CDR1 and CDR2 are MGHRA and YSYEKL. Trimming shortened V by 0 bases and J by 2 bases, and 11 bases separated the two germline ends. DNA for the CDR3: TGCGCCAGCAGCCAAGATGGGGGGATGGGCAATCAGCCCCAGCATTTT. Translating it yields CASSQDGGMGNQPQHF.

V gene TRBV5-1 combines with J gene TRBJ1-2; D remains unclear. Germline-derived CDR1 and CDR2 are SGHRS and YFSETQ. The CDR3 loop spans 14 amino acids. The V end lost 0 bases, the J end lost 2 bases, and 8 bases lay between the germline ends. The CDR3 here is CASSLDGGNYGYTF. CDR3 bases: TGCGCCAGCAGCTTGGACGGAGGAAACTATGGCTACACCTTC.

The V gene is TRBV7-2, the J gene TRBJ1-1; D uncertain. The CDR3 loop spans 11 amino acids. The V end lost 3 bases, the J end lost 3 bases, and 2 bases lay between the germline ends. CDR1 is SGHTA and CDR2 is FQGNSA in the germline V gene. CDR3 nucleotide sequence: TGTGCCAGCAGCTTCGACACTGAAGCTTTCTTT. This translates into CASSFDTEAFF.

Only one count was recorded for this clone. The CDR3 loop reads CASTARTGASLPYEQYF. Here the CDR3 DNA reads TGTGCCAGCACCGCCAGGACAGGGGCGTCCCTTCCCTACGAGCAGTACTTC. The chain has TRBV7-2 and TRBJ2-7; 9 bases fit TRBD1. V shed 7 bases and J 2 bases; nucleotides not matched to a gene: 15. The germline CDR1 and CDR2 sequences are SGHTA and FQGNSA. This CDR3 comprises 17 residues.

The CDR3 sequence: CASRAAGDTEAFF. CDR3 sequence (DNA): TGTGCCAGCAGAGCTGCCGGAGACACTGAAGCTTTCTTT. The chain employs TRBV28 and TRBJ1-1, with D uncertain. Germline loops: CDR1 MDHEN, CDR2 SYDVKM. V lost 6 bases and J lost 3, with 11 bases in between. This CDR3 is built from 13 residues.

The chain uses TRBV4-1 and TRBJ2-7; TRBD2 aligns across 13 bases. Germline V gene data show CDR1 as MGHRA and CDR2 as YSYEKL. V dropped 2 bases and J dropped 1; count of bases not matched to a gene: 2. This CDR3 region has 16 residues. CDR3 loop: CASSQTGLAGSYEQYF. The CDR3 nucleotides are TGCGCCAGCAGCCAAACGGGACTAGCGGGATCCTACGAGCAGTACTTC.

The chain carries TRBV6-5 and TRBJ2-7, with D perhaps matching TRBD1 (6 bases). There are 15 residues in the CDR3. CDR1 is MNHEY, CDR2 SVGAGI, per germline. Trimming pared 1 base from V and 2 bases from J, leaving 12 bases between. CDR3 sequence reads: CASSYFRGRTYEQYF. The CDR3 DNA reads as TGTGCCAGCAGTTACTTCAGGGGACGGACCTACGAGCAGTACTTC.

The V and J genes are TRBV11-2 and TRBJ2-7; 7 bases line up with TRBD1. V was pared by 5 bases and J by 2 bases, with 9 bases of the junction left unmatched. Per the germline V gene, CDR1 is SGHAT and CDR2 is FQNNGV. The length of the CDR3 is 15 residues. As DNA, the CDR3 is TGTGCCAGCAGCAACGGAAGGGGGCGTCCCTACGAGCAGTACTTC. It yields the protein CASSNGRGRPYEQYF.

The rearrangement links TRBV4-1 to TRBJ2-6; TRBD2 might be the D (6 bases). Germline CDR1 reads MGHRA; CDR2 reads YSYEKL. The CDR3 sequence is 18 residues long. Trimming cost V 4 bases and J 4 bases, with 20 bases left between them. CDR3: CASSPAGLTRPGANVLTF. CDR3 sequence (DNA): TGCGCCAGCAGCCCCGCGGGACTCACGCGACCCGGGGCCAACGTCCTGACTTTC.